One and the same sample provided the 18 T cell receptor beta chains below, sequenced in a study of T cells in Graves' hyperthyroidism and ophthalmopathy. The CDR3 regions of TCR beta were amplified from RNA transcripts. Researchers ran a first-round RT-PCR on the TCR CDR3 using the HTBI primer set. TCRdb fed the multiplex PCR reads into MiXCR, producing one record per CDR3 protein. The sample includes more than 550,000 distinct CDR3 sequences, over 40% of them seen just once. The sequenced material came from peripheral blood or thyroid tissue (not recorded which). The origin of the receptors is an adult man with Graves' disease, either hyperthyroidism or ophthalmopathy (not recorded which).

This clonotype was seen repeatedly, ten times or more. V usage is TRBV7-9 and J usage is TRBJ1-1; D is perhaps TRBD1 (6 bases). CDR1 and CDR2 (germline): SEHNR, FQNEAQ (reference sequence). The CDR3 length is 13 residues. V gave up 1 base and J gave up 7 bases, with 10 bases separating them. Here the CDR3 reads CASSLEGQYEAFF. The CDR3, as DNA: TGTGCCAGCAGCTTAGAAGGACAGTATGAAGCTTTCTTT. The variable domain in full, with the rest retrieved from reference TRBV7-9 and TRBJ1-1, is DTGVSQNPRHKITKRGQNVTFRCDPISEHNRLYWYRQTLGQGPEFLTYFQNEAQLEKSRLLSDRFSAERPKGSFSTLEIQRTEQGDSAMYLCASSLEGQYEAFFGQGTRLTVV.

This clonotype was seen more than once but under ten times. The chain is built from TRBV12-3 or TRBV12-4 and TRBJ1-1; 8 nucleotides line up with TRBD1. Trimming cost V 7 bases and J 1 base; bases outside gene matches: 5. There are 14 residues in the CDR3. The CDR3 is CASISRGQNTEAFF. The CDR3 DNA is TGTGCCAGCATTAGCAGGGGGCAGAACACTGAAGCTTTCTTT.

Notes on this clonotype: A read error may be the cause here, since a much bigger clone is one base away. The chain is built from TRBV7-9 and TRBJ1-1, with D unclear. V dropped 5 bases and J dropped 3 bases, with 13 bases sitting between them. CDR1 is SEHNR, CDR2 FQNEAQ, per germline (reference sequence). The CDR3 is made up of 14 amino acids. DNA for the CDR3: TGTGCCAGCAGCGGTGGCCTAACGTACACTGAAGCTTTCTTT. Translated: CASSGGLTYTEAFF.

This clonotype was observed at least ten times. This chain links TRBV19 with TRBJ1-5; D uncertain. The CDR3 has 11 amino acids. Trimming pared 3 bases from V and 4 bases from J, leaving 1 base between. Germline CDR1 LNHDA, CDR2 SQIVND (reference sequence). Here the CDR3 DNA reads TGTGCCAGTAGTATGAATCAGCCCCAGCATTTT. The encoded protein is CASSMNQPQHF.

This clonotype was seen repeatedly, ten times or more. The chain combines TRBV11-3 with TRBJ1-1; TRBD1 might be the D (5 bases). This CDR3 has 12 amino acids. Per the germline V gene, CDR1 is SGHNT and CDR2 is YENEEA. Trimming took off 1 base at V and 9 bases at J, with 9 bases between the two ends. The CDR3 DNA reads TGTGCCAGCAGCTTAGGGGACTATAAAGCTTTCTTT. Protein product: CASSLGDYKAFF.

The chain is built from TRBV29-1 and TRBJ1-4; possibly TRBD1 for D (6 bases). Germline CDR1 reads SQVTM; CDR2 reads ANQGSEA. The CDR3 has 13 amino acids. Here the CDR3 reads CSAWTVHNEKLFF. The CDR3 DNA reads as TGCAGTGCTTGGACAGTACATAATGAAAAACTGTTTTTT. Based on the CDR3 plus reference TRBV29-1 and TRBJ1-4, the full variable domain is SAVISQKPSRDICQRGTSLTIQCQVDSQVTMMFWYRQQPGQSLTLIATANQGSEATYESGFVIDKFPISRPNLTFSTLTVSNMSPEDSSIYLCSAWTVHNEKLFFGSGTQLSVL.

This clonotype was counted only a few times. The CDR3 nucleotides read TGCAGTGCTAACTACCACTCCGGGACAGCATATGGCTACACCTTC. Translated: CSANYHSGTAYGYTF. V gene TRBV20-1 combines with J gene TRBJ1-2; 7 nucleotides align to TRBD1. V lost 4 bases to trimming and J lost 5 bases; unmatched junction nucleotides: 13. The length of the CDR3 is 15 residues. Germline V gene lookup returns CDR1 DFQATT and CDR2 SNEGSKA (reference sequence).

The gene calls are TRBV19 and TRBJ2-5, with 7 bases identical to TRBD1. CDR1 is LNHDA and CDR2 is SQIVND in the germline V gene (reference sequence). With 6 bases clipped from V and 4 bases from J, the junction kept 8 bases outside the gene matches. The CDR3 is 14 residues long. The CDR3: CASSEGAQRETQYF. CDR3 bases: TGTGCCAGTAGCGAGGGGGCGCAGCGAGAGACCCAGTACTTC.

This clonotype was seen more than once but under ten times. The chain recombines TRBV9 with TRBJ1-1; D is unclear. The CDR3 has 13 residues. V was clipped by 2 bases and J by 1 base, with 6 bases between them. Germline V gives CDR1 SGDLS, CDR2 YYNGEE. The CDR3 nucleotides read TGTGCCAGCAGCGTCATGCAGAACACTGAAGCTTTCTTT. This translates into CASSVMQNTEAFF.

The chain has TRBV19 and TRBJ1-1; 7 bases line up with TRBD1. The J segment lost 5 bases and the V segment lost 8 bases, leaving 11 bases of the junction unmatched. From germline, CDR1 is LNHDA and CDR2 SQIVND (reference sequence). The CDR3 spans 14 residues. CDR3 DNA sequence: TGTGCCAGTGTCTTGGCGACAGGGAGGACTGAAGCTTTCTTT. Its protein is CASVLATGRTEAFF. Full variable domain (remainder filled in from reference TRBV19 and TRBJ1-1): DGGITQSPKYLFRKEGQNVTLSCEQNLNHDAMYWYRQDPGQGLRLIYYSQIVNDFQKGDIAEGYSVSREKKESFPLTVTSAQKNPTAFYLCASVLATGRTEAFFGQGTRLTVV.

The CDR3 DNA reads TGTGCCATCAGTGAACTTAACGCGGGCTACACCTTC. This sequence encodes CAISELNAGYTF. This chain uses TRBV10-3 with TRBJ1-2; D is unresolved. The CDR3 has 12 residues. Per germline, CDR1 ENHRY and CDR2 SYGVKD. V gave up 3 bases and J gave up 8 bases, with 10 bases separating them.

This clonotype was counted between two and nine times. CDR3 coding DNA: TGTGCCAGTAGTATAGCTTACCGGGACAATCAGCCCCAGCATTTT. Its translation is CASSIAYRDNQPQHF. This sequence joins TRBV19 and TRBJ1-5; D gene unclear. Germline CDR1 and CDR2: LNHDA and SQIVND (reference sequence). This CDR3 has 15 residues. The V end lost 1 base, the J end lost 3 bases, and 10 bases lay between the germline ends. Drawing the rest from reference TRBV19 and TRBJ1-5, the complete variable domain is DGGITQSPKYLFRKEGQNVTLSCEQNLNHDAMYWYRQDPGQGLRLIYYSQIVNDFQKGDIAEGYSVSREKKESFPLTVTSAQKNPTAFYLCASSIAYRDNQPQHFGDGTRLSIL.

A single count supports this clonotype. The V gene is TRBV19, the J gene TRBJ2-2; 9 bases align to TRBD1. The CDR3 totals 19 residues. J lost 3 bases, V lost 4 bases, and 15 bases had no gene match. Germline CDR1 is LNHDA and CDR2 is SQIVND (reference sequence). The CDR3, as DNA: TGTGCCAGTAGTACACCGGGACAGGGAAGGTTATTGGACACCGGGGAGCTGTTTTTT. Its protein product is CASSTPGQGRLLDTGELFF.

At least ten counts were recorded for this clonotype. The V gene is TRBV2, the J gene TRBJ1-1; no firm D call. In germline, CDR1 is SNHLY, CDR2 FYNNEI. The germline V and J ends were trimmed by 3 bases and 1 base, with 6 bases remaining between them. This CDR3 spans 13 amino acids. CDR3 residues: CASSEAANTEAFF. The DNA for the CDR3 is TGTGCCAGCAGTGAGGCAGCGAACACTGAAGCTTTCTTT.

The CDR3 nucleotides read TGCAGCGTGGGACAGGGGCAGAATTCACCCCTCCACTTT. Translation: CSVGQGQNSPLHF. The chain links TRBV29-1 to TRBJ1-6, with 10 bases lining up with TRBD1. V shed 6 bases, J shed 7 bases, and the junction held 3 bases outside the gene matches. CDR3 length: 13 amino acids. CDR1 is SQVTM, CDR2 ANQGSEA, per germline.

V and J are TRBV10-3 and TRBJ1-6; 9 bases agree with TRBD1. The CDR3 covers 14 residues. V lost 11 bases, J lost 7 bases, and 9 bases stayed unmatched. The germline V gene encodes CDR1 ENHRY and CDR2 SYGVKD. CDR3 sequence reads: CALSGTGSNSPLHF. In DNA form, the CDR3 reads TGTGCCCTCTCCGGGACAGGGAGCAATTCACCCCTCCACTTT.

A few counts support this clonotype. The V gene is TRBV7-9, the J gene TRBJ2-7; tentative D call: TRBD1 (6 bases). The germline V gene has CDR1 SEHNR and CDR2 FQNEAQ (reference sequence). Trimming took off 5 bases at V and 3 bases at J, with 11 bases between the two ends. The CDR3 has 13 residues. The CDR3 nucleotides read TGTGCCAGCAGCCCAGGGGTTGACTACGAGCAGTACTTC. It is translated as CASSPGVDYEQYF.

The table lists this clonotype with a count of one. This chain connects TRBV2 to TRBJ2-5; the D call may be TRBD1 or TRBD2 (6 bases each). The V gene's germline CDR1 is SNHLY and CDR2 FYNNEI. V was shortened by 3 bases and J by 9 bases, with 14 bases between the two germline ends. The CDR3 runs 13 residues. CDR3 loop: CASSENREEAQYF. The CDR3 nucleotides are TGTGCCAGCAGTGAGAACAGGGAGGAGGCCCAGTACTTC.